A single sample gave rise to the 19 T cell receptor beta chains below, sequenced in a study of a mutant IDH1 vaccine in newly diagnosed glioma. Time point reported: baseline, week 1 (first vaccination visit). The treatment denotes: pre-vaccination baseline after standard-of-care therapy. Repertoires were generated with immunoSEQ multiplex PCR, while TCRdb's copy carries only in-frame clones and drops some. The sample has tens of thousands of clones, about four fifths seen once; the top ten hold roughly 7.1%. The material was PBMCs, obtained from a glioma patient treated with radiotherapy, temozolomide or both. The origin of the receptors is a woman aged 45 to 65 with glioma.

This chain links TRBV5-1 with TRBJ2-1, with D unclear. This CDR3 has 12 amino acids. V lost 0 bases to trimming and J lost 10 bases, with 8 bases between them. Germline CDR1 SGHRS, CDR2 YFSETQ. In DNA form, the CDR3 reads TGCGCCAGCAGCTTGGTGGCGTCAGAGCAGTTCTTC. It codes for CASSLVASEQFF. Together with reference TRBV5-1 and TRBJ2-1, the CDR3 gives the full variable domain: KAGVTQTPRYLIKTRGQQVTLSCSPISGHRSVSWYQQTPGQGLQFLFEYFSETQRNKGNFPGRFSGRQFSNSRSEMNVSTLELGDSALYLCASSLVASEQFFGPGTRLTVL.

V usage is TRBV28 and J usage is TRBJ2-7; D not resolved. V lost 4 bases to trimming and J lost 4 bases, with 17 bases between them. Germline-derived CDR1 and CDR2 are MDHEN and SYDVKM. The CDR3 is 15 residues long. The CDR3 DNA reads TGTGCCAGCAGTTCCCCCGGGCCTAAACTTTACGAGCAGTACTTC. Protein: CASSSPGPKLYEQYF. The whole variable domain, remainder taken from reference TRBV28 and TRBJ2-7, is DVKVTQSSRYLVKRTGEKVFLECVQDMDHENMFWYRQDPGLGLRLIYFSYDVKMKEKGDIPEGYSVSREKKERFSLILESASTNQTSMYLCASSSPGPKLYEQYFGPGTRLTVT.

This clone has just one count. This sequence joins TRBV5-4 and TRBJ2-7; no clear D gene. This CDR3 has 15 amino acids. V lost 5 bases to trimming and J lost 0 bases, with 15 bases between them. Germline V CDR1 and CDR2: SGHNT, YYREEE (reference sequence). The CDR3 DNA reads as TGTGCCAGCAGACGAGAGGCTCAAAACTCCTACGAGCAGTACTTC. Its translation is CASRREAQNSYEQYF.

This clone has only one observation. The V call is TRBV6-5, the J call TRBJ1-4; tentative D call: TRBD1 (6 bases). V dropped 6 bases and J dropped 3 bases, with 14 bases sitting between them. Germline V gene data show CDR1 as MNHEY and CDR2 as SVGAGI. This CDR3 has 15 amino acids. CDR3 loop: CASSPTGSANEKLFF. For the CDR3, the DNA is TGTGCCAGCAGCCCCACAGGGAGCGCTAATGAAAAACTGTTTTTT.

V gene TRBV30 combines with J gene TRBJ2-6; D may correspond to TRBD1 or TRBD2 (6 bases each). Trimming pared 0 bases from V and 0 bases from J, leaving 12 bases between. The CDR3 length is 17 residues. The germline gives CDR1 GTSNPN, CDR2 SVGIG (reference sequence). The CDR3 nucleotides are TGTGCCTGGAGTGTACAGTGGGGGGCCTCTGGGGCCAACGTCCTGACTTTC. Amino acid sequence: CAWSVQWGASGANVLTF.

The CDR3 DNA reads TGTGCCAGTAGTATTGTGGGTAGCTCCTACGAGCAGTACTTC. It translates to CASSIVGSSYEQYF. The V and J genes are TRBV19 and TRBJ2-7; D gene uncertain. Germline V gene data show CDR1 as LNHDA and CDR2 as SQIVND (reference sequence). V was trimmed by 3 bases and J by 0 bases, leaving 9 bases between them. The CDR3 spans 14 residues.

The CDR3 DNA follows: TGTGCCATCAGCGCAACTAGCAATCAGCCCCAGCATTTT. It specifies CAISATSNQPQHF. The rearrangement links TRBV10-3 to TRBJ1-5; no firm D call. The CDR3 sequence is 13 residues long. Germline V CDR1 and CDR2: ENHRY, SYGVKD. Trimming left V 6 bases short and J 0 bases short, with 6 bases between.

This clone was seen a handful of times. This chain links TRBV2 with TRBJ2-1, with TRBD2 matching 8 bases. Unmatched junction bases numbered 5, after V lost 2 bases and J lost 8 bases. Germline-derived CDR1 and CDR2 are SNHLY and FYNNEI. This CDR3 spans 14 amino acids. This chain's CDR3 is CASSESGGDDEQFF. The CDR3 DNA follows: TGTGCCAGCAGTGAATCGGGAGGGGACGATGAGCAGTTCTTC.

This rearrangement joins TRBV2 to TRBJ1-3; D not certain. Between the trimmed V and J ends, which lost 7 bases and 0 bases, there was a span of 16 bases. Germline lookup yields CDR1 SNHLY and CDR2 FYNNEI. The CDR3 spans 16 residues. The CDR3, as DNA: TGTGCCAGCACTCCTTCCAGGCTCAACTCTGGAAACACCATATATTTT. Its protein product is CASTPSRLNSGNTIYF.

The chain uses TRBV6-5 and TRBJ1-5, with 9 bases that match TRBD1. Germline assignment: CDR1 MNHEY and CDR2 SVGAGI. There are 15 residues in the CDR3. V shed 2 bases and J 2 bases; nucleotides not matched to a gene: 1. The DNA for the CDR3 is TGTGCCAGCAGTTACAGGACAGGGGGCAATCAGCCCCAGCATTTT. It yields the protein CASSYRTGGNQPQHF.

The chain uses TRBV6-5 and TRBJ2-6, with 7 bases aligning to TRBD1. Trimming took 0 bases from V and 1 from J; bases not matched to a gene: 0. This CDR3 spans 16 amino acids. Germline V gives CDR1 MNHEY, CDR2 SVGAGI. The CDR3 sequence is CASSYSTGSGANVLTF. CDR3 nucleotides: TGTGCCAGCAGTTACTCGACAGGGTCTGGGGCCAACGTCCTGACTTTC.

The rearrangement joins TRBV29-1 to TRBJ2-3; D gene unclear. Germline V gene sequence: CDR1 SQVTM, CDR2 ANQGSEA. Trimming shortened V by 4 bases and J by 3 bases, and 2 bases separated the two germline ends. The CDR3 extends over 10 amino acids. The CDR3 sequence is CSVGTDTQYF. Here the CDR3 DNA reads TGCAGCGTTGGTACAGATACGCAGTATTTT.

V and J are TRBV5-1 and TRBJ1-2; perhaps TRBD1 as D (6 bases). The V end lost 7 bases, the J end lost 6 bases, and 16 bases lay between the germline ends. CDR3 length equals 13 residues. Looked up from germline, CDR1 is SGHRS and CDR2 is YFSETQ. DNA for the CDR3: TGCGCCAGCTTCCTAGACAGGACAAATGGCTACACCTTC. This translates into CASFLDRTNGYTF.

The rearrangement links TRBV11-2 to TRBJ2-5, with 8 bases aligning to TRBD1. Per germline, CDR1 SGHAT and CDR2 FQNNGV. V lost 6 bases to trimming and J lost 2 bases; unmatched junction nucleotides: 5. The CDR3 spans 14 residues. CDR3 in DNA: TGTGCCAGCAGTGGGACAGGATCGCAAGAGACCCAGTACTTC. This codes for CASSGTGSQETQYF.

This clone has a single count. The CDR3 reads CASSRPGDGNTIYF. DNA of the CDR3: TGTGCCAGTAGTAGGCCAGGGGATGGAAACACCATATATTTT. The V gene is TRBV19, the J gene TRBJ1-3, with D perhaps matching TRBD1 (6 bases). This CDR3 has 14 residues. From germline, CDR1 is LNHDA and CDR2 SQIVND (reference sequence). The V end lost 4 bases, the J end lost 3 bases, and 10 bases lay between the germline ends.

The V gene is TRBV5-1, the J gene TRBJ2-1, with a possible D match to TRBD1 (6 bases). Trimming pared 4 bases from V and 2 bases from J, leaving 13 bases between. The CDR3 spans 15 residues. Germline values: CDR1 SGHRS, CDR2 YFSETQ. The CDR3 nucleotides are TGCGCCAGCAGCGAACAGGGTACCACCTACAATGAGCAGTTCTTC. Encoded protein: CASSEQGTTYNEQFF.

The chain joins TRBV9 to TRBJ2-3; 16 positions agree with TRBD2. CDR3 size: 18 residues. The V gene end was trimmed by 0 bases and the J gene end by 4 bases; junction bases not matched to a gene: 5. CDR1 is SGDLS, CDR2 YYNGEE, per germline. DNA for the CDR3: TGTGCCAGCAGCGTAGAAGGGACTAGCGGGGGGGCCGCAGATACGCAGTATTTT. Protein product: CASSVEGTSGGAADTQYF. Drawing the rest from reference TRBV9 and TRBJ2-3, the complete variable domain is DSGVTQTPKHLITATGQRVTLRCSPRSGDLSVYWYQQSLDQGLQFLIQYYNGEERAKGNILERFSAQQFPDLHSELNLSSLELGDSALYFCASSVEGTSGGAADTQYFGPGTRLTVL.

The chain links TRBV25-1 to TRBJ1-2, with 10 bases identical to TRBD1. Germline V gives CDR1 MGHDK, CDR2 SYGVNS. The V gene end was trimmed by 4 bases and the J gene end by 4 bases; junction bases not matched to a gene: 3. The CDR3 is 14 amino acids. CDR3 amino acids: CASSGQGAGYGYTF. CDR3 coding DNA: TGTGCCAGCAGTGGACAGGGGGCTGGCTATGGCTACACCTTC.

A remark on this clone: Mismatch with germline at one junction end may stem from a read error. The DNA of the CDR3 is TGTGCCAGCAGCGCGAGGGACGCGGACACTGAAGCTTTCTTT. Its protein product is CASSARDADTEAFF. The chain joins TRBV5-1 to TRBJ1-1, with D possibly TRBD1 on 5 matching bases. This CDR3 is built from 14 residues. Germline V gives CDR1 SGHRS, CDR2 YFSETQ.